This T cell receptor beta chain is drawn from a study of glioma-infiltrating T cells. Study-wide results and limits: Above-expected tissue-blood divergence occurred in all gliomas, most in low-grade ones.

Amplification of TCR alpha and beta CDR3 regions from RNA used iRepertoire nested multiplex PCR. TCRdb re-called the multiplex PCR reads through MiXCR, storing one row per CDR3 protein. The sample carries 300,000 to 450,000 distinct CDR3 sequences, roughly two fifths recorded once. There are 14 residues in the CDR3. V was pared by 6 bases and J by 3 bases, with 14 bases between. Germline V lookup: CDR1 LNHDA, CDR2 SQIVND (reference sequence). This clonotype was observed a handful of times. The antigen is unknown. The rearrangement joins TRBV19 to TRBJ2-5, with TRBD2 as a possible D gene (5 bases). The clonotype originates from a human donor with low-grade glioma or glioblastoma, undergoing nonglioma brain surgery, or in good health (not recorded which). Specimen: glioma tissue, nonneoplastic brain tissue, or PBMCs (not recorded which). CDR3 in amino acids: CASSQRNAEETQYF. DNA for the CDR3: TGTGCCAGTAGCCAGCGGAACGCTGAAGAGACCCAGTACTTC.